The clone carrying this T cell receptor beta chain was seen only once. This sample is part of a study of blood T cell repertoires in COVID-19. Study details: Specimens from acute and convalescent COVID-19 originated in the United States, Italy and Spain. Sources were T cells, B-cell-depleted T cells, or PBMCs; the material itself was cDNA or gDNA.

Authors' methods: From reference gene primer amplification, estimates of nucleated cell counts were derived. Assay used: immunoSEQ multiplex PCR; TCRdb lists only in-frame clones, some missing. D and trimming come from the DNA, and the V and J calls and clone size come from that table. The sample has 95,000 to 150,000 clones, roughly 69% seen once; the top ten hold 2% to 2.5%. CDR3 size: 15 residues. Germline V gene data show CDR1 as MDHEN and CDR2 as SYDVKM. Trimming cost V 0 bases and J 5 bases, with 11 bases left between them. This clonotype originated in a woman in her 70s with acute or convalescent COVID-19. V usage is TRBV28 and J usage is TRBJ2-1; the D is unclear. The material sequenced was peripheral blood. The CDR3 here is CASSLWSGRHNEQFF. The CDR3 nucleotides read TGTGCCAGCAGTTTATGGTCAGGTAGGCACAATGAGCAGTTCTTC.